Sequencing of this T cell receptor beta chain was carried out in a study of blood T cell repertoires in COVID-19. Turning to the study itself: Acute and convalescent COVID-19 specimens originated in the United States, Italy and Spain.

Categorization into cohorts depended on clinical history that participants reported. Method: immunoSEQ multiplex PCR; TCRdb's copy keeps in-frame clones and lacks some. The sample yields about 480,000 clones, 88% seen once. Source material: PBMCs or T cells enriched from blood (not recorded which). The receptor was isolated from a woman in her thirties or forties who had recovered from COVID-19.

The CDR3 DNA sequence: TGCGCCAGCAGCCAGGAACCCCTAGCGGGAGGGCCCTACGAGCAGTACTTC. This encodes CASSQEPLAGGPYEQYF. The chain employs TRBV4-1 and TRBJ2-7; 12 nucleotides agree with TRBD2. Per germline, CDR1 MGHRA and CDR2 YSYEKL. The CDR3 loop spans 17 amino acids. V shed 3 bases, J shed 2 bases, and the junction held 8 bases outside the gene matches.